This T cell receptor (beta chain) was recorded in a study of beta chain features in type 1 diabetes. Across the whole study: Cell yields, age and gender were similar between patients and healthy donors. Findings and caveats of the study: It was among patients, rather than healthy donors, that naive, central memory and Treg TCRB repertoires appeared more similar.

Expressed TCRB transcripts were sequenced because the entire RNA isolate underwent reverse transcription. The assay was immunoSEQ multiplex PCR, and TCRdb's table has in-frame clones only and misses some. The repertoire holds more than 150,000 clones, with roughly an eighth as singletons. As regards this clone: The antigen is not known.

V trimming: 2 bases; J trimming: 6 bases; junction bases outside the gene matches: 3. The CDR3 is made up of 13 amino acids. Germline V gene lookup returns CDR1 MNHNY and CDR2 SVGAGI (reference sequence). Sequencing used central memory CD4+ T cells from blood. The V call is TRBV6-6, the J call TRBJ1-2, with 7 nucleotides matching TRBD1. This clonotype was sampled from a woman aged 18-30 years in good health. CDR3 protein: CASSYAGGNGYTF. The DNA of the CDR3 is TGTGCCAGCAGTTACGCAGGGGGAAATGGCTACACCTTC.